This entry lists 25 T cell receptor beta chains sequenced from one sample in a study of blood T cell repertoires in COVID-19. Sequencing was performed with immunoSEQ multiplex PCR; in TCRdb, only in-frame clones are kept and a portion is missing. The sample lists approximately 27,000 clones; 88% were seen once. The sequencing sample was made of peripheral blood. Receptors were obtained from a man aged 65-85 years with acute or convalescent COVID-19.

This clone is large. The chain has TRBV27 and TRBJ2-1, with 9 bases aligning to TRBD2. Germline V gene sequence: CDR1 MNHEY, CDR2 SMNVEV (reference sequence). V lost 3 bases, J lost 6 bases, and 12 bases stayed unmatched. CDR3 size: 17 residues. CDR3 DNA sequence: TGTGCCAGCAGTTTCGGGCTAGCGGGATATTTAGGCAATGAGCAGTTCTTC. It codes for CASSFGLAGYLGNEQFF.

V is TRBV5-4 and J is TRBJ2-7, with 9 positions matching TRBD1. This CDR3 region has 16 residues. With 2 bases clipped from V and 1 base from J, the junction kept 7 bases outside the gene matches. CDR1 SGHNT and CDR2 YYREEE come from the germline V gene (reference sequence). The CDR3 loop reads CASSLSSGQGSYEQYF. The CDR3 DNA is TGTGCCAGCAGCTTATCATCGGGACAGGGATCCTACGAGCAGTACTTC.

The rearrangement links TRBV6-1 to TRBJ2-2, with 7 nucleotides matching TRBD1. The germline CDR1 and CDR2 sequences are MNHNS and SASEGT. V dropped 2 bases and J dropped 7; count of bases not matched to a gene: 10. The CDR3 is 16 residues long. For the CDR3, the DNA is TGTGCCAGCAGTGAACTAGGACAGGTCGGGGTCGGGGAGCTGTTTTTT. It yields the protein CASSELGQVGVGELFF.

The rearrangement links TRBV5-1 to TRBJ2-2; TRBD1 is a possible D gene (5 bases). Trimming removed 9 bases at V and 7 bases at J, with 16 bases between. The CDR3 totals 13 residues. The V gene's germline CDR1 is SGHRS and CDR2 YFSETQ. Written as DNA, the CDR3 is TGCGCCACCCCGCAGGGCGTGGGCGGGGAGCTGTTTTTT. Its translation is CATPQGVGGELFF.

V and J are TRBV9 and TRBJ1-5; D is unresolved. The CDR3 covers 14 residues. Trimming cost V 4 bases and J 1 base, with 9 bases left between them. The germline V gene has CDR1 SGDLS and CDR2 YYNGEE. For the CDR3, the DNA is TGTGCCAGCAGCCTGGACTCAAGCAATCAGCCCCAGCATTTT. Protein product: CASSLDSSNQPQHF.

This clone came up once. The V gene is TRBV15, the J gene TRBJ2-7; D not resolved. This CDR3 contains 15 residues. Per the germline V gene, CDR1 is LNHNV and CDR2 is YYDKDF (reference sequence). V was cut by 3 bases and J by 0 bases, with 12 bases left in between. The CDR3 region has the DNA TGTGCCACCAGCAGGGGCAGTTTAAGCTCCTACGAGCAGTACTTC. Residues: CATSRGSLSSYEQYF.

This clone was recorded only once. The chain is built from TRBV5-6 and TRBJ1-2; TRBD1 agrees at 7 bases. The CDR3 runs to 12 residues. Germline values: CDR1 SGHDT, CDR2 YYEEEE. Trimming removed 3 bases from V and 8 bases from J; junction bases left unmatched: 4. The CDR3 DNA reads as TGTGCCAGCAGCTACAGGGGAAGGGGCTACACCTTC. This codes for CASSYRGRGYTF. The whole variable domain, remainder taken from reference TRBV5-6 and TRBJ1-2, is DAGVTQSPTHLIKTRGQQVTLRCSPKSGHDTVSWYQQALGQGPQFIFQYYEEEERQRGNFPDRFSGHQFPNYSSELNVNALLLGDSALYLCASSYRGRGYTFGSGTRLTVV.

The V and J genes are TRBV27 and TRBJ2-1; 9 bases are shared with TRBD2. The CDR3 runs to 17 residues. Germline lookup yields CDR1 MNHEY and CDR2 SMNVEV (reference sequence). V shed 5 bases, J shed 6 bases, and the junction held 14 bases outside the gene matches. The CDR3 region is CASSLTIGSGSLNEQFF. CDR3 sequence (DNA): TGTGCCAGCAGTCTAACCATCGGTAGCGGGAGTCTCAATGAGCAGTTCTTC.

The CDR3 reads CASSTGPRNEQYF. As DNA, the CDR3 is TGTGCCAGCAGCACAGGGCCCAGGAACGAGCAGTACTTC. The V gene is TRBV9, the J gene TRBJ2-7; D is perhaps TRBD1 (6 bases). Germline lookup yields CDR1 SGDLS and CDR2 YYNGEE. V was trimmed by 4 bases and J by 5 bases, leaving 13 bases between them. The CDR3 spans 13 residues.

The rearrangement uses TRBV28 and TRBJ1-2; D not certain. Germline V gives CDR1 MDHEN, CDR2 SYDVKM. The CDR3 covers 11 residues. Trimming cost V 4 bases and J 4 bases, with 4 bases left between them. In nucleotides, the CDR3 is TGTGCCAGCAGTTCGGGCTATGGCTACACCTTC. The encoded protein is CASSSGYGYTF.

This chain uses TRBV14 with TRBJ2-7; 7 positions match TRBD1. Trimming at V came to 5 bases and at J to 0 bases, leaving 4 bases not matched to a gene. Germline V gene data show CDR1 as SGHDN and CDR2 as FVKESK. CDR3 length equals 14 residues. CDR3 bases: TGTGCCAGCAGCACCAGGGGGTACTCCTACGAGCAGTACTTC. Amino acid sequence: CASSTRGYSYEQYF.

In this sample, this clone turned up a few times. The J gene is TRBJ1-3, the V gene TRBV3-1 (or the pseudogene TRBV3-2), with 7 positions matching TRBD1. Germline trimming cut 4 bases from V and 4 bases from J; bases unmatched to any gene: 7. CDR3 length: 15 amino acids. CDR1 is LGHDT and CDR2 is YNNKEL in the germline V gene (reference sequence). CDR3 sequence (DNA): TGTGCCAGCAGCCCCGACAGGGTAGGAGGAAACACCATATATTTT. It codes for CASSPDRVGGNTIYF.

V and J are TRBV5-1 and TRBJ2-7, with a tentative D call TRBD2 (6 bases). Germline V gene data show CDR1 as SGHRS and CDR2 as YFSETQ. The CDR3 extends over 16 amino acids. V was trimmed by 1 base and J by 5 bases, leaving 19 bases between them. CDR3 nucleotides: TGCGCCAGCAGCTTGTCCAGCGGGTCTAAGTTCCACGAGCAGTACTTC. Residues: CASSLSSGSKFHEQYF.

This clone occurred once. The genes are TRBV24-1 and TRBJ2-1; 13 bases agree with TRBD2. The trim removed 3 bases at V and 12 bases at J, leaving 7 bases unmatched. The V gene's germline CDR1 is KGHDR and CDR2 SFDVKD. The CDR3 has 15 residues. The CDR3 coding sequence is TGTGCCACCAGTGATAGGACTAGCGGGAGAGGGGGGCAGTTCTTC. This encodes CATSDRTSGRGGQFF.

This clone showed up just once. The genes are TRBV29-1 and TRBJ1-4; 11 bases map to TRBD1. The CDR3 is 13 amino acids. J gave up 7 bases and V 8 bases, and 6 bases lay outside the gene matches. Germline V lookup: CDR1 SQVTM, CDR2 ANQGSEA. CDR3: CSFRTGGREKLFF. For the CDR3, the DNA is TGCAGCTTTCGGACAGGGGGCCGTGAAAAACTGTTTTTT.

V usage is TRBV7-3 and J usage is TRBJ1-1; no clear D. Trimming pared 5 bases from V and 4 bases from J, leaving 11 bases between. Per the germline V gene, CDR1 is SGHTA and CDR2 is FQGTGA. This CDR3 region has 13 residues. CDR3 sequence reads: CASSPADLTEAFF. CDR3 nucleotide sequence: TGTGCCAGCAGCCCAGCGGACCTCACTGAAGCTTTCTTT.

This rearrangement joins TRBV11-2 to TRBJ1-4, with D tentatively TRBD1 (5 bases). V was shortened by 5 bases and J by 10 bases, with 14 bases between the two germline ends. The CDR3 contains 13 residues. The V gene's germline CDR1 is SGHAT and CDR2 FQNNGV. The CDR3 DNA reads as TGTGCCAGCAGCATGAATCCTCAGGGAAAACTGTTTTTT. Its translation: CASSMNPQGKLFF. Together with reference TRBV11-2 and TRBJ1-4, the CDR3 gives the full variable domain: EAGVAQSPRYKIIEKRQSVAFWCNPISGHATLYWYQQILGQGPKLLIQFQNNGVVDDSQLPKDRFSAERLKGVDSTLKIQPAKLEDSAVYLCASSMNPQGKLFFGSGTQLSVL.

This clone has a handful of counts. The rearrangement uses TRBV6-6 and TRBJ1-1; D may be TRBD1 (5 bases). The V end lost 6 bases, the J end lost 0 bases, and 11 bases lay between the germline ends. The germline V gene has CDR1 MNHNY and CDR2 SVGAGI (reference sequence). This CDR3 is 14 amino acids long. The CDR3 sequence: CASSNRLMNTEAFF. The CDR3 bases are TGTGCCAGCAGCAACAGGTTAATGAACACTGAAGCTTTCTTT.

The V call is TRBV4-3, the J call TRBJ2-5; possible D gene TRBD2, 5 bases. CDR3 length equals 14 residues. Germline CDR1 is LGHNA and CDR2 is YSLEER. Trimming took off 4 bases at V and 7 bases at J, with 16 bases between the two ends. The CDR3 here is CASSLYLGAGTQYF. The CDR3, as DNA: TGCGCCAGCAGCCTTTACCTAGGCGCGGGGACCCAGTACTTC.

The chain recombines TRBV10-3 with TRBJ2-2; maybe TRBD1 (6 bases). This CDR3 contains 13 residues. CDR1 ENHRY and CDR2 SYGVKD come from the germline V gene. V was pared by 11 bases and J by 3 bases, with 13 bases between. In nucleotides, the CDR3 is TGTGCCGTCCAGGGGAGTGACACCGGGGAGCTGTTTTTT. It translates to CAVQGSDTGELFF.

This chain uses TRBV6-5 with TRBJ1-1; 7 bases map to TRBD1. The germline gives CDR1 MNHEY, CDR2 SVGAGI. J lost 8 bases, V lost 2 bases, and 5 bases had no gene match. The CDR3 sequence is 13 residues long. Here the CDR3 reads CASSYVRTGEAFF. CDR3 nucleotides: TGTGCCAGCAGTTACGTCCGGACAGGCGAAGCTTTCTTT.

The chain employs TRBV4-3 and TRBJ1-2; D gene uncertain. CDR1 and CDR2 from the germline V gene are LGHNA and YSLEER. The ends were cut back, 1 base at V and 3 bases at J, with 12 bases in the middle. The CDR3 runs to 15 residues. CDR3 loop: CASSQGLGLDYGYTF. CDR3 bases: TGCGCCAGCAGCCAAGGCCTAGGCCTGGACTATGGCTACACCTTC.

V usage is TRBV14 and J usage is TRBJ2-1; D not resolved. V lost 3 bases, J lost 2 bases, and 8 bases lay in between. The CDR3 spans 14 residues. Germline V gene lookup returns CDR1 SGHDN and CDR2 FVKESK. In nucleotides, the CDR3 is TGTGCCAGCAGCCAGCACGTAGCCTACAATGAGCAGTTCTTC. Translating gives CASSQHVAYNEQFF.

The chain is built from TRBV4-1 and TRBJ2-3; maybe TRBD2 (6 bases). Germline V lookup: CDR1 MGHRA, CDR2 YSYEKL. The CDR3 runs to 13 residues. V lost 4 bases and J lost 3, with 8 bases in between. CDR3 sequence reads: CASSLLATDTQYF. In DNA form, the CDR3 reads TGCGCCAGCAGCCTCCTAGCGACAGATACGCAGTATTTT.

This clone was counted a single time. The CDR3 sequence is CATSRALGQINEKLFF. The CDR3, as DNA: TGTGCCACCAGCAGAGCTCTGGGACAGATCAATGAAAAACTGTTTTTT. This chain joins TRBV15 and TRBJ1-4; 7 bases align to TRBD1. Germline CDR1 is LNHNV and CDR2 is YYDKDF (reference sequence). V shed 1 base, J shed 5 bases, and the junction held 7 bases outside the gene matches. This CDR3 has 16 amino acids.